This entry lists 25 T cell receptor beta chains sequenced from one sample in a study of spatial heterogeneity in lung cancer. Indicated time point: sample taken at primary tumor resection. Whole RNA, isolated from tumor, nontumor lung or frozen PBMC, was sequenced without prior sorting. Each CDR3 protein is one row after TCRdb ran MiXCR on the 5' RACE reads. The sample has thousands of distinct CDR3 sequences, around 4.6% seen once. Here the sequenced sample was PBMCs, taken at surgery. These receptors all come from a male donor with early-stage non-small cell lung cancer.

This clonotype turned up a few times. The library was designed around alpha chains, so this beta chain is a stray read whose abundance carries little weight. The genes are TRBV19 and TRBJ2-2; 8 nucleotides agree with TRBD1. The ends lost 5 bases at V and 5 bases at J; junction bases unmatched: 1. There are 13 residues in the CDR3. Germline CDR1 and CDR2: LNHDA and SQIVND (reference sequence). CDR3 sequence: CASSGQGTGELFF. CDR3 coding DNA: TGTGCCAGTAGTGGACAGGGTACCGGGGAGCTGTTTTTT.

Regarding this clonotype: At one end the junction does not follow the germline gene, possibly because of a read error. Because the library targeted alpha chains, this beta chain is an off-target read whose size means little. For the CDR3, the DNA is TGTGTCAGCAGGGATGACAGGACCCCCTACGAGCAGTACTTC. Translation gives CVSRDDRTPYEQYF. The rearrangement links TRBV6-5 to TRBJ2-7, with D perhaps TRBD1 (6 bases). The germline CDR1 and CDR2 sequences are MNHEY and SVGAGI. The CDR3 is 14 residues long.

This clonotype was seen repeatedly, ten times or more. Its ends do not fully match the called genes, so a read error is possible. Because this beta chain is a stray read in a library intended to capture alpha chains, its abundance should not be given much weight. The chain combines TRBV10-3 with TRBJ2-1, with TRBD2 as a possible D gene (5 bases). The CDR3 runs to 13 residues. Germline-derived CDR1 and CDR2 are ENHRY and SYGVKD. As DNA, the CDR3 is TGTGCCAGGGGTCAATCGGGATCACCCGACAAAGACTTC. Amino acid sequence: CARGQSGSPDKDF.

This clonotype came up many times. Because the library targeted alpha chains, this beta chain is an off-target read whose size means little. The chain employs TRBV6-6 and TRBJ2-5, with D perhaps TRBD2 (6 bases). Germline-derived CDR1 and CDR2 are MNHNY and SVGAGI (reference sequence). CDR3 size: 14 residues. Deletions cut 6 bases from V and 5 bases from J, with 16 bases between. CDR3 protein: CASSVGTPRETQYF. DNA of the CDR3: TGTGCCAGCAGCGTAGGGACTCCAAGGGAGACCCAGTACTTC.

This clonotype was counted between two and nine times. The library was built for alpha chains, so this beta chain is an off-target read and its size means little. This CDR3 reads CASSQETGRGPRGDTEAFF. The CDR3 bases are TGCGCCAGCAGCCAAGAGACAGGGAGGGGTCCCCGGGGGGACACTGAAGCTTTCTTT. J is TRBJ1-1 and V is TRBV4-1; TRBD1 agrees at 7 bases. Looked up from germline, CDR1 is MGHRA and CDR2 is YSYEKL. There are 19 residues in the CDR3. V dropped 0 bases and J dropped 3; count of bases not matched to a gene: 16.

This clonotype was seen many times. This beta chain was picked up by a library intended for alpha chains and is off target, so its count carries little meaning. The chain links TRBV27 to TRBJ2-7, with D possibly TRBD1 on 6 matching bases. Germline V gene lookup returns CDR1 MNHEY and CDR2 SMNVEV (reference sequence). The CDR3 has 14 residues. The germline V and J ends were trimmed by 4 bases and 5 bases, with 15 bases remaining between them. The CDR3 DNA reads TGTGCCAGCAGTTCCACTGGCAGGGGCGACGAGCAGTACTTC. Translation: CASSSTGRGDEQYF.

This clonotype occurred many times. Since it is a stray read in a library aimed at alpha chains, this beta chain has a size that is not meaningful. The rearrangement uses TRBV5-1 and TRBJ2-1, with 8 positions matching TRBD1. Germline V gene lookup returns CDR1 SGHRS and CDR2 YFSETQ. CDR3 length: 14 residues. The trim removed 3 bases at V and 8 bases at J, leaving 7 bases unmatched. The chain's CDR3 is CASSSGGVVDEQFF. CDR3 nucleotides: TGCGCCAGCAGCTCAGGGGGCGTCGTGGATGAGCAGTTCTTC.

This clonotype was detected many times. The library was built for alpha chains, so this beta chain is an off-target read and its size means little. This rearrangement joins TRBV28 to TRBJ2-5; D gene ambiguous. The CDR3 loop spans 11 amino acids. From germline, CDR1 is MDHEN and CDR2 SYDVKM. V was cut by 5 bases and J by 5 bases, with 6 bases left in between. The CDR3 region is CASSPEETQYF. The CDR3 nucleotides are TGTGCCAGCAGTCCCGAGGAGACCCAGTACTTC.

This clonotype rates as medium-sized. Since it is a stray read in a library aimed at alpha chains, this beta chain has a size that is not meaningful. This sequence joins TRBV9 and TRBJ1-3, with 7 bases fitting TRBD1. V shed 4 bases, J shed 0 bases, and the junction held 10 bases outside the gene matches. CDR1 is SGDLS, CDR2 YYNGEE, per germline. This CDR3 comprises 17 residues. CDR3: CASSSFSRGNSGNTIYF. The CDR3, as DNA: TGTGCCAGCAGCTCATTCAGCAGGGGGAACTCTGGAAACACCATATATTTT.

This clonotype was counted ten times or more. The library was designed around alpha chains, so this beta chain is a stray read whose abundance carries little weight. The CDR3 is CSGIQGGDEKLFF. The CDR3 nucleotides read TGCAGCGGGATACAGGGAGGGGATGAAAAACTGTTTTTT. This sequence joins TRBV29-1 and TRBJ1-4; D is perhaps TRBD1 (6 bases). The V end was cut by 7 bases, the J end by 6 bases, with 15 bases between. The length of the CDR3 is 13 residues. Germline V CDR1 and CDR2: SQVTM, ANQGSEA.

In its sample, this clonotype was seen many times. With the library built for alpha chains, this beta chain is off target and its frequency is not meaningful. The V and J genes are TRBV11-3 and TRBJ2-2; 7 nucleotides line up with TRBD1. The CDR3 is 16 residues long. Germline V gene lookup returns CDR1 SGHNT and CDR2 YENEEA. The V gene end was trimmed by 4 bases and the J gene end by 0 bases; junction bases not matched to a gene: 5. This chain's CDR3 is CASSSWTGSNTGELFF. Written as DNA, the CDR3 is TGTGCCAGCAGCTCGTGGACAGGATCGAACACCGGGGAGCTGTTTTTT.

By share, this clonotype counts as medium-sized (0.01 to 0.1%). Since it is a stray read in a library aimed at alpha chains, this beta chain has a size that is not meaningful. The chain employs TRBV28 and TRBJ2-7; 7 bases are shared with TRBD2. Looked up from germline, CDR1 is MDHEN and CDR2 is SYDVKM. The CDR3 sequence is 11 residues long. Germline trimming cut 10 bases from V and 6 bases from J; bases unmatched to any gene: 6. CDR3 bases: TGTGCCACCCTGAGCGGGGCCGAGCAGTACGTC. It encodes CATLSGAEQYV.

Of note for this clonotype: Little can be read into the size of this beta chain, an off-target read in a library designed for alpha chains. V gene TRBV6-5 combines with J gene TRBJ2-3; 8 bases map to TRBD1. CDR1 and CDR2 from the germline V gene are MNHEY and SVGAGI. V lost 4 bases to trimming and J lost 2 bases; unmatched junction nucleotides: 8. The CDR3 covers 16 residues. The CDR3 region has the DNA TGTGCCAGCAGTTCCCCGTTGACAGGGGTCACAGATACGCAGTATTTT. Protein product: CASSSPLTGVTDTQYF.

This clonotype was counted between two and nine times. This beta chain is an off-target read within a library intended for alpha chains, so its frequency means little. This chain uses TRBV19 with TRBJ1-5; no firm D call. The CDR3 extends over 16 amino acids. The V and J ends lost 5 bases and 1 base respectively, with 15 bases between them. Germline loops: CDR1 LNHDA, CDR2 SQIVND (reference sequence). CDR3 nucleotides: TGTGCCAGTAGTGACGGGGTTTCGAGGAGCAATCAGCCCCAGCATTTT. The encoded protein is CASSDGVSRSNQPQHF.

This clonotype was seen only a few times. This beta chain appears as a stray read in a library generated for alpha chains; its size is not informative. The genes are TRBV10-1 and TRBJ2-3, with a tentative D call TRBD2 (5 bases). This CDR3 has 15 amino acids. The V end was cut by 0 bases, the J end by 2 bases, with 9 bases between. The germline V gene encodes CDR1 WNHNN and CDR2 SYGVQD (reference sequence). CDR3 residues: CASSESTGYTDTQYF. The CDR3 DNA sequence: TGCGCCAGCAGTGAGTCGACGGGATACACAGATACGCAGTATTTT.

In its sample, this clonotype was seen a few times. This beta chain is a stray read from a library made for alpha chains; its abundance is not meaningful. The chain links TRBV6-2 or TRBV6-3 to TRBJ2-2; D remains unclear. The CDR3 is 13 amino acids. Germline CDR1 reads MNHEY; CDR2 reads SVGEGT. The V and J ends lost 0 bases and 4 bases respectively, with 3 bases between them. CDR3 region: CASSYSSTGELFF. In DNA, the CDR3 is TGTGCCAGCAGTTACTCTAGCACCGGGGAGCTGTTTTTT.

This clonotype was seen many times. The library was designed around alpha chains, so this beta chain is a stray read whose abundance carries little weight. V gene TRBV9 combines with J gene TRBJ1-2, with D possibly being TRBD1 (6 bases). Germline values: CDR1 SGDLS, CDR2 YYNGEE. The V and J ends lost 4 bases and 0 bases respectively, with 16 bases between them. CDR3 length equals 16 residues. The CDR3 DNA reads as TGTGCCAGCAGCCCCCGGACAGAATATGCTAACTATGGCTACACCTTC. Protein product: CASSPRTEYANYGYTF. Full variable domain (outside the CDR3, taken from reference TRBV9 and TRBJ1-2): DSGVTQTPKHLITATGQRVTLRCSPRSGDLSVYWYQQSLDQGLQFLIQYYNGEERAKGNILERFSAQQFPDLHSELNLSSLELGDSALYFCASSPRTEYANYGYTFGSGTRLTVV.

Notes on this clonotype: This beta chain represents an off-target read in a library built for alpha chains; its size is of limited meaning. V is TRBV5-1 and J is TRBJ1-1, with a tentative D call TRBD1 (6 bases). Trimming took off 4 bases at V and 7 bases at J, with 14 bases between the two ends. This CDR3 is 13 amino acids long. CDR1 is SGHRS, CDR2 YFSETQ, per germline. The CDR3 coding sequence is TGCGCCAGCAGCGTTGGGACAACGAGTGAAGCTTTCTTT. This encodes CASSVGTTSEAFF.

In its sample, this clonotype was seen many times. Within a library made for alpha chains, this beta chain is off target, and its count is uninformative. This chain links TRBV28 with TRBJ1-5; 7 bases line up with TRBD1. The CDR3 length is 17 residues. Looked up from germline, CDR1 is MDHEN and CDR2 is SYDVKM. V trimming: 4 bases; J trimming: 3 bases; junction bases outside the gene matches: 12. Written as DNA, the CDR3 is TGTGCCAGCAGTTCCCCCGGGTCAGGGGGGATCAATCAGCCCCAGCATTTT. Protein product: CASSSPGSGGINQPQHF. Looking up the rest from reference TRBV28 and TRBJ1-5 gives the full variable domain: DVKVTQSSRYLVKRTGEKVFLECVQDMDHENMFWYRQDPGLGLRLIYFSYDVKMKEKGDIPEGYSVSREKKERFSLILESASTNQTSMYLCASSSPGSGGINQPQHFGDGTRLSIL.

Concerning this clonotype itself: Being off target in a library aimed at alpha chains, this beta chain has a size of little meaning. This chain connects TRBV7-9 to TRBJ1-3, with D perhaps matching TRBD1 (5 bases). The CDR3 runs to 14 residues. Per the germline V gene, CDR1 is SEHNR and CDR2 is FQNEAQ (reference sequence). V was trimmed by 3 bases and J by 4 bases, leaving 10 bases between them. CDR3 region: CASSFGTDGNTIYF. The CDR3 nucleotides read TGTGCCAGCAGCTTTGGGACGGACGGAAACACCATATATTTT. Full variable domain (missing parts from reference TRBV7-9 and TRBJ1-3): DTGVSQNPRHKITKRGQNVTFRCDPISEHNRLYWYRQTLGQGPEFLTYFQNEAQLEKSRLLSDRFSAERPKGSFSTLEIQRTEQGDSAMYLCASSFGTDGNTIYFGEGSWLTVV.

This clonotype showed up many times. The library was prepared for alpha chains; this beta chain is a stray read, so its frequency means little. The chain has TRBV18 and TRBJ2-1; maybe TRBD1 (6 bases). CDR3 length: 17 residues. Germline CDR1 KGHSH, CDR2 LQKENI. The V gene lost 1 base and the J gene lost 5 bases, with 18 bases spanning the gap. The CDR3 sequence is CASSPRIAGTLHNEQFF. Written as DNA, the CDR3 is TGTGCCAGCTCACCACGAATTGCCGGGACATTACACAATGAGCAGTTCTTC.

Ten or more counts support this clonotype. Found in a library prepared for alpha chains, this beta chain is an off-target read, and its abundance has little meaning. This chain connects TRBV3-1 to TRBJ2-5, with a possible D match to TRBD1 (6 bases). The CDR3 runs to 15 residues. Germline-derived CDR1 and CDR2 are LGHDT and YNNKEL (reference sequence). The germline V and J ends were trimmed by 1 base and 4 bases, with 13 bases remaining between them. The CDR3 nucleotides are TGTGCCAGCAGCCAAGTGTCAGGGGAAGGAGAGACCCAGTACTTC. It specifies CASSQVSGEGETQYF.

This clonotype is deemed medium-sized. Since the library was made to target alpha chains, this beta chain is a stray read and its abundance is not meaningful. The CDR3 DNA follows: TGTGCCAGCAGCCAAGATACTAGCGGGGGCTACAATGAGCAGTTCTTC. Translating gives CASSQDTSGGYNEQFF. V gene TRBV4-2 combines with J gene TRBJ2-1; 11 positions agree with TRBD2. From germline, CDR1 is LGHNA and CDR2 YNFKEQ. V shed 0 bases and J 3 bases; nucleotides not matched to a gene: 1. The CDR3 runs to 16 residues.

Many counts were recorded for this clonotype. This beta chain is an unintended read in a library built for alpha chains; its size means little. The V gene is TRBV2, the J gene TRBJ2-7; no definite D call. V was clipped by 2 bases and J by 0 bases, with 5 bases between them. Germline V lookup: CDR1 SNHLY, CDR2 FYNNEI. The CDR3 consists of 13 residues. The CDR3 coding sequence is TGTGCCAGCAGTGAACAGAGCTCCTACGAGCAGTACTTC. Translation: CASSEQSSYEQYF.

This clonotype was detected ten times or more. With the library built for alpha chains, this beta chain is off target and its frequency is not meaningful. The rearrangement links TRBV2 to TRBJ1-5; a weak D match, TRBD1 (5 bases). Germline V CDR1 and CDR2: SNHLY, FYNNEI. This CDR3 region has 13 residues. Trimming took off 5 bases at V and 4 bases at J, with 9 bases between the two ends. The chain's CDR3 is CASSFDSNQPQHF. The CDR3, as DNA: TGTGCCAGCAGTTTCGACAGTAATCAGCCCCAGCATTTT.